The 5 T cell receptor beta chains below come from one sample, sequenced in a study of regulatory T cells in long-lasting Graves disease (dated by TCRdb to 2020 to 2022). The sample's time point label, decoded: newly diagnosed GD, antithyroid drugs for less than 3 months. For both TCR sequencing and RNA sequencing, RNA was extracted from PBMCs using TRIzol. Libraries were prepared through multiplex PCR. The sample was run on an Illumina HiSeq 4000. To build TCR beta libraries, CDR3 regions were amplified by Arm-PCR using iRepertoire HTBI primers. TCRdb took the public reads, trimmed them with fastp at Q25, ran MiXCR for clone calling and kept in-frame beta chains. Records with the same CDR3 protein are collapsed into one entry carrying the most frequent genes and DNA. Counted in this sample were 320,000 or so distinct CDR3 sequences; 15% to 20% of them appeared once. The ten largest account for more than 35% of the sample.

Sequences were derived from peripheral blood mononuclear cells (PBMCs), sampled at new diagnosis, from a patient treated with antithyroid drugs. These receptors all stem from a female donor with Graves disease.

In its sample, this clonotype was seen a few times. The V call is TRBV6-2 or TRBV6-3, the J call TRBJ1-5; D is undetermined. The CDR3 has 15 residues. Trimming cost V 5 bases and J 0 bases, with 11 bases left between them. Germline V gene lookup returns CDR1 MNHEY and CDR2 SVGEGT. The DNA of the CDR3 is TGTGCCAGCAGTGAAGATCCCTATAGCAATCAGCCCCAGCATTTT. It yields the protein CASSEDPYSNQPQHF.

This clonotype was picked up many times. The chain couples TRBV12-3 or TRBV12-4 to TRBJ2-7, with TRBD2 as a possible D gene (7 bases). The CDR3 has 13 amino acids. Trimming shortened V by 6 bases and J by 11 bases, and 20 bases separated the two germline ends. CDR3 amino acids: CASSYRGARPEYF. The CDR3 DNA follows: TGTGCCAGCAGCTACCGGGGGGCCAGACCGGAGTACTTC.

The table lists this clonotype with many counts. The chain is built from TRBV28 and TRBJ2-3; D unclear. Germline assignment: CDR1 MDHEN and CDR2 SYDVKM. The ends were cut back, 6 bases at V and 1 base at J, with 14 bases in the middle. The CDR3 sequence is 15 residues long. The CDR3 region is CASRVSGVGTDTQYF. DNA for the CDR3: TGTGCCAGCAGAGTCTCTGGTGTGGGCACAGATACGCAGTATTTT.

At least ten counts were recorded for this clonotype. This chain uses TRBV27 with TRBJ1-2; D is ambiguous. CDR3 size: 13 residues. V lost 10 bases and J lost 3, with 15 bases in between. Looked up from germline, CDR1 is MNHEY and CDR2 is SMNVEV (reference sequence). CDR3 DNA: TGTGCCAACCGGAGGCCCCGAGACTATGGCTACACCTTC. Encoded protein: CANRRPRDYGYTF.

CDR3 region: CASRSPTGNREAFF. The DNA for the CDR3 is TGTGCCAGCAGGTCCCCCACAGGCAACCGCGAAGCTTTCTTT. The rearrangement joins TRBV12-3 or TRBV12-4 to TRBJ1-1; D is perhaps TRBD1 (5 bases). Trimming shortened V by 6 bases and J by 8 bases, and 19 bases separated the two germline ends. The CDR3 length is 14 residues.